This TCR beta chain was found in a study of CD8+ T cells in alopecia areata. For the study at large: Twice a day, 5 to 10 mg of oral tofacitinib was administered to treated patients. The authors scored treated patients' severity by affected scalp percentage.

This clone was found once. Its target is unknown. Documented treatment: oral pan-JAK inhibitor, 5-10 mg twice daily. Whole-study results and caveats: Many expanded lesional clones persisted in scalp and blood during tofacitinib treatment.

This CDR3 region has 16 residues. V was clipped by 3 bases and J by 4 bases; unmatched bases: 11. CDR1 is SGHTA, CDR2 FQGNSA, per germline. cDNA reverse transcribed from extracted RNA served as the sequencing template. Generated by immunoSEQ multiplex PCR, the TCRdb table keeps only in-frame clones and is missing some. The table lists some 200,000 clones, under 60% of them singletons. The receptor was derived from a human donor with alopecia areata. The chain is built from TRBV7-2 and TRBJ1-2, with 7 bases lining up with TRBD1. The specimen was CD8+ T cells sorted from blood, collected at week 24, from a patient treated with tofacitinib. The CDR3 protein is CASSFGTDGIFYGYTF. The DNA for the CDR3 is TGTGCCAGCAGCTTTGGGACAGATGGGATATTCTATGGCTACACCTTC. Using reference TRBV7-2 and TRBJ1-2 for the parts outside the CDR3, the full variable domain is GAGVSQSPSNKVTEKGKDVELRCDPISGHTALYWYRQSLGQGLEFLIYFQGNSAPDKSGLPSDRFSAERTGGSVSTLTIQRTQQEDSAVYLCASSFGTDGIFYGYTFGSGTRLTVV.